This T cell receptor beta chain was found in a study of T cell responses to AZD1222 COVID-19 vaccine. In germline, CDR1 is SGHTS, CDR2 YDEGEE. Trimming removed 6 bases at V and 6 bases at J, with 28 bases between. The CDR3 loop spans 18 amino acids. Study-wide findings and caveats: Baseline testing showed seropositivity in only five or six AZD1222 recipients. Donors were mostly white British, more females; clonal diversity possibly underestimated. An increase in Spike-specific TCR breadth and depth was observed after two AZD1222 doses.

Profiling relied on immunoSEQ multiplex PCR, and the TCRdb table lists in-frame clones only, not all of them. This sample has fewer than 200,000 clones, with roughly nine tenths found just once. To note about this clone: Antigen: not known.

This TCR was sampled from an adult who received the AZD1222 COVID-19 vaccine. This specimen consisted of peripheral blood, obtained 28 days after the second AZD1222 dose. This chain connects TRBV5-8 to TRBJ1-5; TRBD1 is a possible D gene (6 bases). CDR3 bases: TGTGCCAGCACACGAAGAAGATGGGACACCCCGGCTGGTCAGCCCCAGCATTTT. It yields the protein CASTRRRWDTPAGQPQHF. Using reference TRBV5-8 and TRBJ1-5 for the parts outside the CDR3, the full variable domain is EAGVTQSPTHLIKTRGQQATLRCSPISGHTSVYWYQQALGLGLQFLLWYDEGEERNRGNFPPRFSGRQFPNYSSELNVNALELEDSALYLCASTRRRWDTPAGQPQHFGDGTRLSIL.